This TCR beta chain was found in a study of T cell responses to AZD1222 COVID-19 vaccine. Profiled with immunoSEQ multiplex PCR; TCRdb holds only in-frame clones, not every one. The sample includes about 140,000 clones, around nine tenths seen only once; the top ten take 4.7%. Regarding this clone: Its antigen is not identified.

The CDR3 runs 19 residues. V shed 1 base and J shed 2 bases, with 22 bases lying between them. Germline V lookup: CDR1 SGHVS, CDR2 FNYEAQ. Broader study findings: Donors were chiefly white British, with a greater number of females, and clonal diversity was perhaps underestimated. At baseline, just 5 or 6 AZD1222 recipients tested seropositive. Spike-wide vaccine-associated CD4 TCRs dominated at 160-218 and 743-854. A rise in Spike-specific TCR breadth and depth followed two AZD1222 doses.

The specimen was peripheral blood, collected on day 0 of AZD1222 vaccination. The TCR was taken from an adult in good health. The chain combines TRBV7-6 with TRBJ2-3; D is uncertain. As DNA, the CDR3 is TGTGCCAGCAGCTTAGTGAAAGACGGGTTAAGACCACTCACAGATACGCAGTATTTT. Amino acid sequence: CASSLVKDGLRPLTDTQYF.